What follows is one T cell receptor (beta chain) and its context. J lost 6 bases, V lost 3 bases, and 1 base had no gene match. CDR1 is KGHSH, CDR2 LQKENI, per germline. This CDR3 comprises 13 residues. The sample comes from a study of blood T cell repertoires in COVID-19. The method was immunoSEQ multiplex PCR; TCRdb's version includes in-frame clones alone and lacks a portion of them. This table has about 220,000 clones, around 86% appearing once. The chain uses TRBV18 and TRBJ2-3; 9 bases align to TRBD2. This TCR was recovered from a woman aged 40 to 55 with acute COVID-19. The specimen sequenced was PBMCs or T cells enriched from blood (not recorded which). The CDR3 sequence is CASSPLAGDTQYF. The CDR3 nucleotides are TGTGCCAGCTCACCCCTAGCGGGGGATACGCAGTATTTT.